This T cell receptor beta chain is from a study of T cell responses to AZD1222 COVID-19 vaccine. Whole-study findings and limits: Vaccination with two AZD1222 doses was followed by a rise in Spike-specific TCR breadth and depth. Regions left unmutated in variants are reportedly the target of nearly half of spike-specific TCRs.

The CDR3 has 14 residues. With 2 bases removed from V and 8 bases from J, the gap between germline ends came to 10 bases. Germline V gives CDR1 MNHNS, CDR2 SASEGT. Generated by immunoSEQ multiplex PCR, the TCRdb table keeps only in-frame clones and is missing some. This table holds about 150,000 clones, approximately 89% found once. In regard to this clone: The target antigen is unknown.

The clonotype was recovered from an adult in good health. This chain uses TRBV6-1 with TRBJ1-6; possibly TRBD1 for D (5 bases). Sample: peripheral blood, taken on day 0 of AZD1222 vaccination. The CDR3 sequence: CASSEWWGDSPLHF. The CDR3 coding sequence is TGTGCCAGCAGTGAATGGTGGGGGGATTCACCCCTCCACTTT.